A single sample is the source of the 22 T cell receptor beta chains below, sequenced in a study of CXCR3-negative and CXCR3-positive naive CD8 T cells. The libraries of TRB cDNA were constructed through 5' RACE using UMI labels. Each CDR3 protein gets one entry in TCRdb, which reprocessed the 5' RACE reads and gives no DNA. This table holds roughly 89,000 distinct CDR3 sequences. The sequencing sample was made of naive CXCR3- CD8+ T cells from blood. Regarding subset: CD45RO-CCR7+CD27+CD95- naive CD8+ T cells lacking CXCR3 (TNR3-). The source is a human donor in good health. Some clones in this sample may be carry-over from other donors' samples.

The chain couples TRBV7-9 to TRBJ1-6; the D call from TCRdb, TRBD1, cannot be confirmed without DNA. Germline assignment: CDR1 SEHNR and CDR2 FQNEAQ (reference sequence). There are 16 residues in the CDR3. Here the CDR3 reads CASSPVTGEYNSPLHF.

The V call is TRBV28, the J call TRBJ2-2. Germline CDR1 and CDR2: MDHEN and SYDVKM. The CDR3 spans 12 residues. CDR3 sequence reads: CASSSVTGELFF.

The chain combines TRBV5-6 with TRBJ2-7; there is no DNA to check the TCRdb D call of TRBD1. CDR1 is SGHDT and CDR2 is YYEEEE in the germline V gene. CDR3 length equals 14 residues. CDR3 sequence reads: CASSLVGGRREQYF.

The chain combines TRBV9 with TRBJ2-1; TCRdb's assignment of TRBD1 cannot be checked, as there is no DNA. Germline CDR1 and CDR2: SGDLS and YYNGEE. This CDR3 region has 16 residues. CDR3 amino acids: CASSVGDRPGTNEQFF.

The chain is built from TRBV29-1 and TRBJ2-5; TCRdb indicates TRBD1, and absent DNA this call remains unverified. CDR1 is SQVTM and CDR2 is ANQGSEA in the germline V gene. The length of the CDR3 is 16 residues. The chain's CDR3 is CSVEDLRTGDQETQYF.

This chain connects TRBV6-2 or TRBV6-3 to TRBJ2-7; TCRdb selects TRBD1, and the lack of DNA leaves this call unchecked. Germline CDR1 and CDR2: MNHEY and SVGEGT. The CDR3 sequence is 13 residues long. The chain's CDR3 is CASSRGQDYEQYF.

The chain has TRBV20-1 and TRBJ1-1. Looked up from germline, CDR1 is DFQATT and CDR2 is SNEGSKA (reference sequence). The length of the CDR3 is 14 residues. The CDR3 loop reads CSARPPVSWPEAFF.

This CDR3 is CASSSRTSGGAFNEQFF. This chain links TRBV7-6 with TRBJ2-1; lacking DNA, the TRBD2 call made by TCRdb goes unchecked. This CDR3 is built from 17 residues. Germline V gene data show CDR1 as SGHVS and CDR2 as FNYEAQ.

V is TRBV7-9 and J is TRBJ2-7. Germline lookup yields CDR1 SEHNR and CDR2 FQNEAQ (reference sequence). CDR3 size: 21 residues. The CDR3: CASSTTDVLVSGAQSSYEQYF.

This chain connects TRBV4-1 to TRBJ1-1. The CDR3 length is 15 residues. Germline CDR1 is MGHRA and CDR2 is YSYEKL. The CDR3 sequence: CASSQVLGMNTEAFF.

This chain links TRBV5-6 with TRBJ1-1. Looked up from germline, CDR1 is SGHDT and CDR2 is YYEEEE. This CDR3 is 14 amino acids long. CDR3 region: CASSLVYGDPEAFF. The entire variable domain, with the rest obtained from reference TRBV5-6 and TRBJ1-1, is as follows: DAGVTQSPTHLIKTRGQQVTLRCSPKSGHDTVSWYQQALGQGPQFIFQYYEEEERQRGNFPDRFSGHQFPNYSSELNVNALLLGDSALYLCASSLVYGDPEAFFGQGTRLTVV.

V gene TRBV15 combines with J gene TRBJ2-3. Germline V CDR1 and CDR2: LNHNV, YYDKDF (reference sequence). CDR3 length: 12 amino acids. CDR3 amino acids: CATSRASDTQYF.

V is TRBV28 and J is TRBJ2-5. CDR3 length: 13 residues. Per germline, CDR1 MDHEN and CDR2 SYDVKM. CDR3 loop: CASSSSGEETQYF.

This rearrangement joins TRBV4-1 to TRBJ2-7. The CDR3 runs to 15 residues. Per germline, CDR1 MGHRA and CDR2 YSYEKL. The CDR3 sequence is CASTYEEESSYEQYF.

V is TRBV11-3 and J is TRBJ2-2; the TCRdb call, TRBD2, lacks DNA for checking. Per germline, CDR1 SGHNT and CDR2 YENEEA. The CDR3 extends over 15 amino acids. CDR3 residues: CASSSNQGGTGELFF.

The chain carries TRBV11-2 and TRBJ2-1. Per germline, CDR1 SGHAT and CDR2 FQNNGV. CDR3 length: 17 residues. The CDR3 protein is CASSLGFAGDRYNEQFF. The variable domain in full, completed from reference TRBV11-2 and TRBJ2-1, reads EAGVAQSPRYKIIEKRQSVAFWCNPISGHATLYWYQQILGQGPKLLIQFQNNGVVDDSQLPKDRFSAERLKGVDSTLKIQPAKLEDSAVYLCASSLGFAGDRYNEQFFGPGTRLTVL.

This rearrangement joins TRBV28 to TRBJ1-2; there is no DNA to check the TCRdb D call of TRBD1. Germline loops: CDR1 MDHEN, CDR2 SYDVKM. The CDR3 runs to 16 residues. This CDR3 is CASSSTGAGGVDGYTF.

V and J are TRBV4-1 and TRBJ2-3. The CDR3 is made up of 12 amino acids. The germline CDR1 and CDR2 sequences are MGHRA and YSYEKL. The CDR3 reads CASSHPTDTQYF.

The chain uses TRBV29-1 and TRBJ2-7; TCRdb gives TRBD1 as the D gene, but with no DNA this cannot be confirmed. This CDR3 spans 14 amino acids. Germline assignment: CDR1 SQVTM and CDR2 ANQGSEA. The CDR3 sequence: CSVELDRDGYEQYF.

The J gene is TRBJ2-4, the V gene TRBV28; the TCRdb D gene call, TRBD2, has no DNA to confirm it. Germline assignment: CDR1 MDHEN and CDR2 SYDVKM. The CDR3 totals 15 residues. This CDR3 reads CASSPLGVRVDIQYF. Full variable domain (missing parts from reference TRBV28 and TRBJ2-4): DVKVTQSSRYLVKRTGEKVFLECVQDMDHENMFWYRQDPGLGLRLIYFSYDVKMKEKGDIPEGYSVSREKKERFSLILESASTNQTSMYLCASSPLGVRVDIQYFGAGTRLSVL.

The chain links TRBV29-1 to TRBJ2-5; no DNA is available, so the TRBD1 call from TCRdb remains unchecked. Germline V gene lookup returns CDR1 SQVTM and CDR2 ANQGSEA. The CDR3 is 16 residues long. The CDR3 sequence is CSVLLRGQGKQETQYF.

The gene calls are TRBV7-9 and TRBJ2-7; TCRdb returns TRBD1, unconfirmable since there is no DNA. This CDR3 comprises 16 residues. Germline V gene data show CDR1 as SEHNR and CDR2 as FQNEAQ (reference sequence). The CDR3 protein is CASSDPGQGVTYEQYF.